This paragraph covers one T cell receptor beta chain sequence. Its antigen remains unknown. About 0.45 to 1 ug RNA was reverse transcribed with random hexamers. TCRdb independently ran MiXCR on the immunoSEQ multiplex PCR reads; one entry per CDR3 protein. Among some 58,000 distinct CDR3 sequences listed, roughly 94% were seen once. Per germline, CDR1 SNHLY and CDR2 FYNNEI. The CDR3 is 12 amino acids. The trim removed 10 bases at V and 6 bases at J, leaving 8 bases unmatched. This entry belongs to a study of CD8 T cells in Susac syndrome. About the research overall: The Susac syndrome patients that were sequenced included about 6 with active disease and fewer than 10 in remission. Notes on the study in general: In total CD8+ repertoires, more than 15 Susac-specific public clones were found, and several in CD8+ TEMRA repertoires. The study's TCR sequencing and HLA analysis covered a relatively small number of individuals, and the study acknowledged this. Peak Susac CD8+ clonal expansion occurred in TEMRA cells and active patients.

Sequenced material: CD8+ T cells from PBMCs. The receptor's source is a human donor with Susac syndrome. The chain links TRBV2 to TRBJ1-1, with 7 bases fitting TRBD1. In DNA form, the CDR3 reads TGTGCCAATGAACAGGGGACCCCTGAAGCTTTCTTT. Encoded protein: CANEQGTPEAFF.